These 5 T cell receptor beta chains were all obtained from the same sample, sequenced in a study of blood T cell repertoires in COVID-19. Sequenced by immunoSEQ multiplex PCR; TCRdb stores in-frame clones only, minus some. The sample lists around 190,000 clones; approximately 85% were seen once. Sequenced: peripheral blood. The receptors shown here come from a woman in her sixties or seventies with acute or convalescent COVID-19.

In its sample, this clone was seen once. The chain is built from TRBV7-6 and TRBJ1-4; the match to TRBD1 covers 7 bases. This CDR3 has 18 residues. The germline CDR1 and CDR2 sequences are SGHVS and FNYEAQ. The V gene end was trimmed by 0 bases and the J gene end by 11 bases; junction bases not matched to a gene: 18. The DNA for the CDR3 is TGTGCCAGCAGCTTAGCGACTTTCAGACAGGGCGGTGTTAGGAAACTGTTTTTT. Residues: CASSLATFRQGGVRKLFF.

The V and J genes are TRBV29-1 and TRBJ2-2; a possible D gene is TRBD1 (6 bases). The CDR3 sequence is 14 residues long. The V gene lost 7 bases and the J gene lost 1 base, with 13 bases spanning the gap. Germline lookup yields CDR1 SQVTM and CDR2 ANQGSEA. CDR3 protein: CSAGLTGNTGELFF. The CDR3 coding sequence is TGCAGCGCCGGTTTGACAGGGAACACCGGGGAGCTGTTTTTT.

The gene calls are TRBV9 and TRBJ1-1; no clear D gene. Germline loops: CDR1 SGDLS, CDR2 YYNGEE. The CDR3 is made up of 13 amino acids. Trimming took off 2 bases at V and 1 base at J, with 6 bases between the two ends. The CDR3 DNA reads as TGTGCCAGCAGCGTCCAGCGGAACACTGAAGCTTTCTTT. Protein: CASSVQRNTEAFF.

The chain employs TRBV4-1 and TRBJ2-7, with 10 bases lining up with TRBD2. This CDR3 is 18 amino acids long. Germline V lookup: CDR1 MGHRA, CDR2 YSYEKL. The junction had 13 bases not matched to a gene; V was cut back by 1 base and J by 4 bases. The chain's CDR3 is CASSQGGIAGGWKYEQYF. The DNA of the CDR3 is TGCGCCAGCAGCCAAGGGGGAATAGCGGGAGGTTGGAAATACGAGCAGTACTTC.

In this sample, this clone turned up once. This rearrangement joins TRBV25-1 to TRBJ1-2; D call uncertain. The CDR3 consists of 12 residues. V was pared by 5 bases and J by 1 base, with 5 bases between. The germline V gene encodes CDR1 MGHDK and CDR2 SYGVNS. In DNA form, the CDR3 reads TGTGCCAGCAGTCGACATAACTATGGCTACACCTTC. Translating gives CASSRHNYGYTF.